Presented here are 12 T cell receptor beta chains from one specimen sequenced in a study of CD8 T cells in Susac syndrome. RNA totalling about 0.45 to 1 ug underwent reverse transcription with random hexamers. Using its own MiXCR run on the immunoSEQ multiplex PCR reads, TCRdb lists one record per CDR3 protein. This sample yields roughly 120,000 distinct CDR3 sequences, of which 90% to 95% are seen a single time; about 0.12% belongs to the top ten. The sequenced sample was CD4+ T cells from PBMCs. The receptors shown here come from a human donor with multiple sclerosis.

The chain combines TRBV19 with TRBJ2-7; 10 bases are a match to TRBD2. Germline loops: CDR1 LNHDA, CDR2 SQIVND (reference sequence). The CDR3 has 16 residues. With V trimmed by 4 bases and J by 2 bases, 8 bases remained unmatched. The CDR3 reads CASSSSSGSVTYEQYF. The CDR3 nucleotides read TGTGCCAGTAGTAGTTCTAGCGGGAGCGTCACCTACGAGCAGTACTTC.

The V gene is TRBV29-1, the J gene TRBJ2-1, with 10 bases matching TRBD2. The germline V gene has CDR1 SQVTM and CDR2 ANQGSEA. Trimming at V came to 6 bases and at J to 10 bases, leaving 6 bases not matched to a gene. CDR3 length: 12 residues. The CDR3 loop is CSVTKAGGEQFF. The DNA of the CDR3 is TGCAGCGTCACCAAAGCGGGAGGGGAGCAGTTCTTC.

V usage is TRBV4-1 and J usage is TRBJ1-2; 7 positions agree with TRBD1. The CDR3 has 12 amino acids. The V segment lost 5 bases and the J segment 8 bases; nucleotides outside the gene matches: 5. Germline lookup yields CDR1 MGHRA and CDR2 YSYEKL. Here the CDR3 reads CASSKGRGGYTF. The DNA of the CDR3 is TGCGCCAGCAGCAAGGGCAGGGGGGGCTACACCTTC.

V gene TRBV24-1 combines with J gene TRBJ2-5; TRBD2 might be the D (6 bases). With 3 bases removed from V and 1 base from J, the gap between germline ends came to 20 bases. The CDR3 runs to 18 residues. Germline CDR1 is KGHDR and CDR2 is SFDVKD. CDR3 coding DNA: TGTGCCACCAGTGATCCGGCATGGAGGGACCCCGGCCAAGAGACCCAGTACTTC. This codes for CATSDPAWRDPGQETQYF.

J is TRBJ2-7 and V is TRBV30, with 8 bases that match TRBD2. This CDR3 spans 14 amino acids. V lost 2 bases, J lost 3 bases, and 6 bases stayed unmatched. CDR1 is GTSNPN, CDR2 SVGIG, per germline (reference sequence). The CDR3 region has the DNA TGTGCCTGGAGTCTCCGGGGACTAGTCTACGAGCAGTACTTC. This gives the protein CAWSLRGLVYEQYF.

V usage is TRBV6-5 and J usage is TRBJ2-7, with a tentative D call TRBD2 (5 bases). Germline assignment: CDR1 MNHEY and CDR2 SVGAGI. V was cut by 1 base and J by 5 bases, with 12 bases left in between. This CDR3 has 14 residues. This CDR3 is CASSYYPGSHEQYF. The CDR3, as DNA: TGTGCCAGCAGTTACTACCCTGGGAGCCACGAGCAGTACTTC.

The gene calls are TRBV29-1 and TRBJ2-5, with 9 bases fitting TRBD2. The CDR3 spans 13 residues. Losses at the gene ends were 8 bases for V and 5 bases for J; bases not matched to a gene: 9. Germline loops: CDR1 SQVTM, CDR2 ANQGSEA. CDR3 nucleotide sequence: TGCAGCCACAGTAGCGGGGGAAGTGAGACCCAGTACTTC. Protein: CSHSSGGSETQYF.

This clonotype is a singleton in its sample. Written as DNA, the CDR3 is TGTGCCTGGAATTGGCGCCCTAACACCGGGGAGCTGTTTTTT. The encoded protein is CAWNWRPNTGELFF. The gene calls are TRBV30 and TRBJ2-2; D is unresolved. Germline-derived CDR1 and CDR2 are GTSNPN and SVGIG (reference sequence). Between the trimmed V and J ends, which lost 4 bases and 2 bases, there was a span of 11 bases. The CDR3 sequence is 14 residues long.

The chain recombines TRBV5-1 with TRBJ2-7; no reliable D call. The germline V and J ends were trimmed by 0 bases and 3 bases, with 7 bases remaining between them. The length of the CDR3 is 13 residues. CDR1 SGHRS and CDR2 YFSETQ come from the germline V gene. DNA for the CDR3: TGCGCCAGCAGCTTGGAAGGTATCTACGAGCAGTACTTC. This translates into CASSLEGIYEQYF.

V is TRBV29-1 and J is TRBJ2-2, with 9 bases matching TRBD1. This CDR3 is 14 amino acids long. J lost 6 bases, V lost 4 bases, and 6 bases had no gene match. CDR1 is SQVTM and CDR2 is ANQGSEA in the germline V gene. In DNA form, the CDR3 reads TGCAGCGTTGTTGGGACAGGGCTGGCCGGGGAGCTGTTTTTT. This codes for CSVVGTGLAGELFF.

This clonotype was counted a single time. The chain's CDR3 is CASSYKDRYYGYTF. Here the CDR3 DNA reads TGTGCCAGCAGTTACAAGGACAGATACTATGGCTACACCTTC. The rearrangement uses TRBV6-5 and TRBJ1-2; tentatively, D is TRBD1 (6 bases). The CDR3 is 14 residues long. From germline, CDR1 is MNHEY and CDR2 SVGAGI. Trimming left V 2 bases short and J 3 bases short, with 10 bases between.

The chain is built from TRBV2 and TRBJ1-5; a possible D gene is TRBD1 (5 bases). CDR1 SNHLY and CDR2 FYNNEI come from the germline V gene. V gave up 7 bases and J gave up 5 bases, with 9 bases separating them. CDR3 length: 12 residues. DNA of the CDR3: TGTGCCAGCACAGGGCCCGATCAGCCCCAGCATTTT. It encodes CASTGPDQPQHF.